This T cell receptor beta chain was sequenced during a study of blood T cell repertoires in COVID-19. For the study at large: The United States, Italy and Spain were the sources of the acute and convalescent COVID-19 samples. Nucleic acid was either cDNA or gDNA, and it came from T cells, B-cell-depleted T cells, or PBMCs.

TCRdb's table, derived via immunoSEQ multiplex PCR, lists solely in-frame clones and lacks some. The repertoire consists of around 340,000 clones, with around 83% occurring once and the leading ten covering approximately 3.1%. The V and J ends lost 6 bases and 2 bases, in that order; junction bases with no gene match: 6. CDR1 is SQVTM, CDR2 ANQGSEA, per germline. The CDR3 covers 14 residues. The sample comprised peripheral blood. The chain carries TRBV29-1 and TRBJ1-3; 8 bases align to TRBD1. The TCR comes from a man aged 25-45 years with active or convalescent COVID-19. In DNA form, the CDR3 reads TGCAGCGTGGATGGGACAGGAACTGGAAACACCATATATTTT. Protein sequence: CSVDGTGTGNTIYF.